This TCR beta chain was sequenced for a study of somatic mutations in cytotoxic T cells in rheumatoid arthritis. Study-wide background: Before any treatment began, roughly 30 ml EDTA peripheral blood was collected from patients right after diagnosis. The researchers flow-sorted some T-cell populations stained with V beta antibodies and got nearly 100% purity, and these included V beta1+ cells sequenced for TCRB. Study-wide findings and caveats: Nobody knew which antigens the expanded CD8+ clones targeted.

V was pared by 7 bases and J by 4 bases, with 9 bases between. Germline V gene sequence: CDR1 MDHEN, CDR2 SYDVKM. This CDR3 comprises 12 residues. Positive magnetic bead selection was used to isolate CD4+ and CD8+ cells; purity was checked by flow cytometry. The table came from immunoSEQ multiplex PCR; TCRdb's copy has only in-frame clones and leaves some out. The sample includes roughly 5,000 clones, about 82% of them seen just once. As concerns this clone: The antigen remains undetermined.

This chain connects TRBV28 to TRBJ2-3; D possibly corresponds to TRBD1 (5 bases). The receptor comes from a woman between 50 and 59 years old with rheumatoid arthritis. Source material: CD8+ T cells sorted from blood. The CDR3 nucleotides read TGTGCCAGCAATCAGGGTTCAGATACGCAGTATTTT. Its translation: CASNQGSDTQYF. Full variable domain (rest looked up from reference TRBV28 and TRBJ2-3): DVKVTQSSRYLVKRTGEKVFLECVQDMDHENMFWYRQDPGLGLRLIYFSYDVKMKEKGDIPEGYSVSREKKERFSLILESASTNQTSMYLCASNQGSDTQYFGPGTRLTVL.